This record covers a single TCR beta chain. Those enrolled, adults aged roughly 18 to 90 years, came from about two dozen US areas. Cohort 3 recovered donors had two negative PCRs, clearance, or symptom resolution. The entry originates in a study of blood T cell repertoires in COVID-19. V lost 3 bases and J 5 bases, leaving 13 bases between the germline ends. The CDR3 sequence is 15 residues long. In germline, CDR1 is LGHDT, CDR2 YNNKEL (reference sequence). Data came from immunoSEQ multiplex PCR; TCRdb stores just in-frame clones and leaves some out. Of around 300,000 clones listed, around 91% are singletons.

Source material: PBMCs or T cells enriched from blood (not recorded which). The chain couples TRBV3-1 (or the pseudogene TRBV3-2) to TRBJ2-2; a weak D match, TRBD1 (6 bases). The sequence came from a woman younger than 30 who had recovered from COVID-19. Here the CDR3 DNA reads TGTGCCAGCAGCCAGCTCCCTAGGGGGACCGGGGAGCTGTTTTTT. Translated: CASSQLPRGTGELFF.